Sequencing of this T cell receptor beta chain was carried out in a study of Ad26.COV2.S vaccination and SARS-CoV-2 variants. Looking at the study overall: The study gave Ad26.COV2.S intramuscularly, once or twice 56 days apart.

The study, taken as a whole, reports: It was reported that spike-specific CD8+ and CD4+ T cell responses were substantially broad after vaccination. Possible underestimation of total T cell responses by the TCR breadth and depth analyses was noted.

Concerning this clone itself: Its matching antigen is unknown.

Using immunoSEQ multiplex PCR, the repertoire was profiled, and TCRdb retains in-frame clones only, with some absent. Counted here are 350,000 to 450,000 clones, 92% occurring once; the ten biggest clones make up approximately 1.7%. The CDR3 length is 16 residues. V lost 0 bases and J lost 3, with 15 bases in between. CDR1 is MNHEY and CDR2 is SVGAGI in the germline V gene. The treatment is: around 19 received Ad26.COV2.S at low or high dose, single or two shots; 5 received placebo; per-sample allocation not given. Day 63 following the first vaccine or placebo injection was when the samples were taken. As its vector, the vaccine had Ad26, which expressed Wuhan-strain SARS-CoV-2 spike.

This receptor was identified in a person between 18 and 65 years old who received the Ad26.COV2.S COVID-19 vaccine or a placebo. The chain combines TRBV6-5 with TRBJ2-7, with D perhaps being TRBD1 or TRBD2 (7 bases each). The material was peripheral blood, obtained in a trial of Ad26.COV2.S vaccine versus placebo. The CDR3 region is CASSYSGGGQIYEQYF. The CDR3, as DNA: TGTGCCAGCAGTTACTCGGGCGGGGGACAGATCTACGAGCAGTACTTC.